This is a list of T cell receptor beta chains from one sample in a study of OX40 agonist ivuxolimab in advanced cancers. Sequencing was performed with immunoSEQ multiplex PCR; in TCRdb, only in-frame clones are kept and a portion is missing. The sample holds 70,000 to 95,000 clones, around 87% seen once. This specimen consisted of CD4+ or CD8+ T cells sorted from blood, obtained in a trial of the OX40 agonist ivuxolimab. The source is an adult with an advanced solid tumor such as melanoma, head and neck, liver or kidney cancer. CDR3s include the opening cysteine and the closing phenylalanine or tryptophan. D genes are given only for firm matches. The size entry is marked missing in some rows and otherwise reads once, few, many or a size class.

TRBJ2-7 | - | TRBD2 | TRBV9 | CASSPGTSGTYEQYF | TGTGCCAGCAGCCCGGGGACTAGCGGGACCTACGAGCAGTACTTC
TRBJ2-1 | - | TRBD2 | TRBV10-1 | CASSVAGGGNNEQFF | TGCGCCAGCAGCGTAGCGGGAGGAGGGAACAATGAGCAGTTCTTC
TRBJ1-2 | medium-sized | - | TRBV5-1 | CASSPTDGVYYGYTF | TGCGCCAGCAGCCCCACCGACGGGGTTTATTATGGCTACACCTTC
TRBJ2-1 | once | - | TRBV11-2 | CASSLRGLVNEQFF | TGTGCCAGCAGCTTAAGGGGACTGGTCAATGAGCAGTTCTTC
TRBJ2-1 | once | TRBD1 | TRBV5-5 | CASSLLSTGSRVNEQFF | TGTGCCAGCAGCTTACTTTCGACAGGGTCTCGGGTCAATGAGCAGTTCTTC
TRBJ1-4 | - | TRBD1 | TRBV2 | CASSEAHRGVLFF | TGTGCCAGCAGTGAAGCGCACAGGGGGGTGTTGTTTTTT
TRBJ2-2 | - | - | TRBV5-1 | CASSVDRRGGTGELFF | TGCGCCAGCAGCGTAGACCGCAGGGGAGGAACCGGGGAGCTGTTTTTT
TRBJ2-7 | - | - | TRBV5-1 | CASSLDGGPSYEQYF | TGCGCCAGCAGCTTGGACGGGGGGCCCTCCTACGAGCAGTACTTC
TRBJ1-2 | - | - | TRBV7-9 | CASSLLFGGYTF | TGTGCCAGCAGCTTATTGTTCGGTGGCTACACCTTC
TRBJ2-5 | once | TRBD1 | TRBV2 | CASSLRDRVVGETQYF | TGTGCCAGCAGCCTCCGGGACAGGGTTGTAGGAGAGACCCAGTACTTC
TRBJ1-1 | - | - | TRBV6-1 | CAAKETNTEAFF | TGTGCCGCCAAGGAAACGAACACTGAAGCTTTCTTT
TRBJ1-6 | - | TRBD1 | TRBV28 | CASSGQGALYHHF | TGTGCCAGCAGCGGGCAGGGGGCCCTATATCACCACTTT
TRBJ2-7 | - | - | TRBV21-1 | CASSKGGPYEQYF | TGTGCCAGCAGCAAAGGGGGACCCTACGAGCAGTACTTC
TRBJ1-4 | - | - | TRBV7-8 | CASSLEGQSNEKLFF | TGTGCCAGCAGCTTGGAGGGGCAGTCTAATGAAAAACTGTTTTTT
TRBJ2-1 | - | TRBD1 | TRBV11-1 | CASSLATGENNEQFF | TGTGCCAGCAGCTTAGCGACAGGGGAAAACAATGAGCAGTTCTTC
TRBJ1-2 | - | - | TRBV5-5 | CASSLKDYGYTF | TGTGCCAGCTCTTTAAAGGACTATGGCTACACCTTC
TRBJ2-3 | - | - | TRBV4-1 | CASSQDMSLRGDTQYF | TGCGCCAGCAGCCAAGATATGTCCTTAAGGGGGGATACGCAGTATTTT
TRBJ2-7 | - | - | TRBV5-1 | CASKPGTGPYEQYF | TGCGCCAGCAAACCAGGGACGGGACCCTACGAGCAGTACTTC
TRBJ2-7 | - | TRBD1 | TRBV5-6 | CASSLGQGRQYF | TGTGCCAGCAGCTTGGGACAGGGCCGGCAGTACTTC
TRBJ1-2 | - | - | TRBV18 | CASLGKIYGYTF | TGTGCCAGCTTGGGGAAGATCTATGGCTACACCTTC
TRBJ1-6 | few | - | TRBV5-1 | CASSSAPLHF | TGCGCCAGCAGCTCTGCACCCCTCCACTTT
TRBJ1-2 | - | TRBD1 | TRBV11-1 | CASSSRDRDGYTF | TGTGCCAGCAGCTCACGGGACAGGGACGGCTACACCTTC
TRBJ2-7 | - | TRBD2 | TRBV10-3 | CATLGAGAYEQYF | TGTGCCACCCTCGGGGCGGGAGCCTACGAGCAGTACTTC
TRBJ2-5 | - | TRBD2 | TRBV5-1 | CASSFGSGRIQETQYF | TGCGCCAGCAGCTTCGGTAGCGGGAGAATCCAAGAGACCCAGTACTTC
TRBJ1-6 | - | - | TRBV5-6 | CASSLDGGGYNSPLHF | TGTGCCAGCAGCTTGGATGGAGGGGGCTATAATTCACCCCTCCACTTT
TRBJ2-6 | - | TRBD2 | TRBV30 | CAWRGGRGAGANVLTF | TGTGCCTGGAGGGGAGGGCGGGGGGCTGGGGCCAACGTCCTGACTTTC
TRBJ2-3 | - | - | TRBV9 | CASSVGDTQYF | TGTGCCAGCAGCGTGGGGGATACGCAGTATTTT
TRBJ2-7 | - | TRBD2 | TRBV5-1 | CASTPRGLAGNAQYF | TGCGCCAGCACCCCCCGGGGGCTAGCGGGAAATGCGCAGTACTTC
TRBJ1-1 | - | - | TRBV27 | CASSSLLGNTEAFF | TGTGCCAGCAGTTCCCTCTTGGGGAACACTGAAGCTTTCTTT
TRBJ2-3 | - | - | TRBV5-6 | CASSSRPGTSLGTQYF | TGTGCCAGCAGCTCCCGACCCGGGACAAGCCTGGGTACGCAGTATTTT
TRBJ2-1 | - | TRBD1 | TRBV7-9 | CASSLATGGYNEQFF | TGTGCCAGCAGCTTGGCGACAGGGGGCTACAATGAGCAGTTCTTC
TRBJ2-7 | - | - | TRBV14 | CASSHQRETGFEQYF | TGTGCCAGCAGCCACCAACGGGAGACAGGGTTCGAGCAGTACTTC
TRBJ2-1 | - | - | TRBV2 | CASRQTRSSYNEQFF | TGTGCCAGCAGGCAGACTCGTAGCTCCTACAATGAGCAGTTCTTC
TRBJ1-1 | - | - | TRBV11-2 | CASSPSGNTEAFF | TGTGCCAGCAGCCCTTCAGGAAACACTGAAGCTTTCTTT